The source of this T cell receptor (beta chain) is a study of read filtering for tumor transcriptome and immune sequencing. Turning to the study itself: Fewer than 10 patients were R-ISS I, approximately 15 were R-ISS II, 7 were R-ISS III.

From approximately 430 ng of RNA, a library with molecular barcoded alpha/delta and beta/gamma adaptors was made. TCRdb reprocessed the reads via MiXCR and lists one record per CDR3 protein. The table has 65,000 or so distinct CDR3 sequences, roughly 19% seen once; the top ten hold approximately 10%. Germline V gene data show CDR1 as SGHRS and CDR2 as YFSETQ. The CDR3 contains 17 residues. V shed 0 bases and J shed 8 bases, with 23 bases lying between them. This clonotype was seen repeatedly, ten times or more. Its antigen remains unidentified. Study-wide results and limits: Compared with RNA-seq, IR-seq gave much higher clonotype depth and reliability.

This clonotype was obtained from a donor aged 40 or over with multiple myeloma. The sample was a population of CD138-negative cells sorted from bone marrow. V is TRBV5-1 and J is TRBJ1-2; D call uncertain. This CDR3 reads CASSLGFHTTEAGGYTF. CDR3 bases: TGCGCCAGCAGCTTGGGATTCCATACGACGGAAGCCGGAGGCTACACCTTC.